The clone carrying this T cell receptor (beta chain) was seen ten or more times. The CDR3 covers 12 residues. The V gene lost 4 bases and the J gene lost 0 bases, with 7 bases spanning the gap. Germline CDR1 and CDR2: SQVTM and ANQGSEA. Using a J-beta primer mix together with a sample-barcoded 5' primer, a second PCR was run for about 6 to 12 cycles. MiXCR, run by TCRdb on the 5' RACE reads, gives a single entry per CDR3 protein. The sample lists 800,000 or so distinct CDR3 sequences, around 25% occurring once. This sample stems from a study of blood T cells in healthy people across ages. Separately, the same data were catalogued under a study of T cells of mothers and their children.

The chain combines TRBV29-1 with TRBJ2-7; no definite D call. The sequencing input was blood. This sequence originates from a boy aged 5-17 years in good health. The CDR3 DNA follows: TGCAGCGTTGGTGAGAGCTCCTACGAGCAGTACTTC. It encodes CSVGESSYEQYF.